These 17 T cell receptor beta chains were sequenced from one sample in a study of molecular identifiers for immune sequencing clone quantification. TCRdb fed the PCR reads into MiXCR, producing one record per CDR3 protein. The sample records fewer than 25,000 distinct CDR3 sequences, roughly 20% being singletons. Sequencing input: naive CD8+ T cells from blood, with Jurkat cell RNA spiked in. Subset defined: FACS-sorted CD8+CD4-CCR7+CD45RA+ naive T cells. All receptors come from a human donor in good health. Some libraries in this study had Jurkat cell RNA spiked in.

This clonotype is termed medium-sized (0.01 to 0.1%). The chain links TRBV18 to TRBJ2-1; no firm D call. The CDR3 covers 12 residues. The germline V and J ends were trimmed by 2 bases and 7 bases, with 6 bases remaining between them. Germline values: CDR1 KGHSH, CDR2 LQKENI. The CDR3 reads CASSPSGNEQFF. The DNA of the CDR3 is TGTGCCAGCTCACCATCCGGAAATGAGCAGTTCTTC.

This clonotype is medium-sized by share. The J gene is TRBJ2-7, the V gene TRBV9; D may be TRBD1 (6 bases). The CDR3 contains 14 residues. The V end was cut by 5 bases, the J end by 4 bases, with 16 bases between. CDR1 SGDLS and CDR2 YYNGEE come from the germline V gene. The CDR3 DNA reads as TGTGCCAGCAGTCGGGACATTGGCCCTTACGAGCAGTACTTC. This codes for CASSRDIGPYEQYF. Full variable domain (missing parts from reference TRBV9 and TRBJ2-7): DSGVTQTPKHLITATGQRVTLRCSPRSGDLSVYWYQQSLDQGLQFLIQYYNGEERAKGNILERFSAQQFPDLHSELNLSSLELGDSALYFCASSRDIGPYEQYFGPGTRLTVT.

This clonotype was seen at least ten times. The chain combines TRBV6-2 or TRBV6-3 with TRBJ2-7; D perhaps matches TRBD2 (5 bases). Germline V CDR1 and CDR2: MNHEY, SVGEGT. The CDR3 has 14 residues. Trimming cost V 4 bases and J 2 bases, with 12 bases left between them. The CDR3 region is CASSLRGRAYEQYF. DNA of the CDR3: TGTGCCAGCAGTTTAAGAGGGAGAGCCTACGAGCAGTACTTC.

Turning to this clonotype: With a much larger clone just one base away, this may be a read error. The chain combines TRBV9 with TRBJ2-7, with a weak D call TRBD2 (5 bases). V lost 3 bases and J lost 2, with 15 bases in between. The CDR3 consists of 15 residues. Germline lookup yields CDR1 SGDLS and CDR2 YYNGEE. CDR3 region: CASSAGLLTAYEQYF. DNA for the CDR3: TGTGCCAGCAGCGCCGGACTTCTGACTGCCTACGAGCAGTACTTC. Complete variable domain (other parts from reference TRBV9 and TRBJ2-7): DSGVTQTPKHLITATGQRVTLRCSPRSGDLSVYWYQQSLDQGLQFLIQYYNGEERAKGNILERFSAQQFPDLHSELNLSSLELGDSALYFCASSAGLLTAYEQYFGPGTRLTVT.

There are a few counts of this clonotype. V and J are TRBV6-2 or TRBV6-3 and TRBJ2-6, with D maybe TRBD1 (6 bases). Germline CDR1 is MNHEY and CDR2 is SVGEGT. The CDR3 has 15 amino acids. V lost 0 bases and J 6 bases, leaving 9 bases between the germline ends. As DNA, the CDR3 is TGTGCCAGCAGTTACTCGGGGGCTCTGGCCAACGTCCTGACTTTC. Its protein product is CASSYSGALANVLTF.

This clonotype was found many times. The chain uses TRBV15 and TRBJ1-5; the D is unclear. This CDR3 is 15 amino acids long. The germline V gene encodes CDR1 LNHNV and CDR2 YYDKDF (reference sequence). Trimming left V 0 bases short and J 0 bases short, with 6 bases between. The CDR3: CATSRDRGSNQPQHF. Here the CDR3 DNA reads TGTGCCACCAGCAGAGATCGGGGTAGCAATCAGCCCCAGCATTTT. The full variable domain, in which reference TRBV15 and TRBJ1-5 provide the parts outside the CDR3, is DAMVIQNPRYQVTQFGKPVTLSCSQTLNHNVMYWYQQKSSQAPKLLFHYYDKDFNNEADTPDNFQSRRPNTSFCFLDIRSPGLGDTAMYLCATSRDRGSNQPQHFGDGTRLSIL.

The DNA for the CDR3 is TGTGCCCTCGGACTAGGGGGGCTTTCGGGTGAGCAGTACTTC. This translates into CALGLGGLSGEQYF. The rearrangement links TRBV10-3 to TRBJ2-7, with D perhaps matching TRBD2 (7 bases). The CDR3 extends over 14 amino acids. V was clipped by 11 bases and J by 7 bases, with 24 bases between them. CDR1 and CDR2 from the germline V gene are ENHRY and SYGVKD.

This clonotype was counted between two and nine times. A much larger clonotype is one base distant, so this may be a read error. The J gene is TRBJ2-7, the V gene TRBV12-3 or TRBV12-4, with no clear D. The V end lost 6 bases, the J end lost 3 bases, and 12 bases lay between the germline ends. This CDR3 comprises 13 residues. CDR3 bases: TGTGCCAGCAGCTCAAGAAGGAGCTACGAGCAGTACTTC. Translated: CASSSRRSYEQYF.

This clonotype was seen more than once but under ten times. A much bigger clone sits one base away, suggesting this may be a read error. CDR3 sequence (DNA): TGTGCCAGCAGATCTGGACTAAGGGACATTCAGTACTTC. This translates into CASRSGLRDIQYF. The gene calls are TRBV7-9 and TRBJ2-4, with D possibly matching TRBD2 (6 bases). Germline assignment: CDR1 SEHNR and CDR2 FQNEAQ (reference sequence). The CDR3 contains 13 residues. V lost 6 bases and J lost 8, with 14 bases in between.

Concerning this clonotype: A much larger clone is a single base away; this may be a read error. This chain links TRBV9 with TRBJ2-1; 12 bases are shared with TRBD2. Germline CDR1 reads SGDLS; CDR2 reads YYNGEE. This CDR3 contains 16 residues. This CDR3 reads CASSGLAGVTYNKQFF. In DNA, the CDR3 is TGTGCCAGCAGCGGACTAGCGGGAGTGACCTACAATAAGCAGTTCTTC.

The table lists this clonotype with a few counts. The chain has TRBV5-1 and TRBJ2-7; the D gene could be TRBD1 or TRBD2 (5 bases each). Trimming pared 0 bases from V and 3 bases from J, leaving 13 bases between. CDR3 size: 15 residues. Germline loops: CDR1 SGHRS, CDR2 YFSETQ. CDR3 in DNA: TGCGCCAGCAGCTTGGCTTCTTGGGACCGCTACGAGCAGTACTTC. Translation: CASSLASWDRYEQYF.

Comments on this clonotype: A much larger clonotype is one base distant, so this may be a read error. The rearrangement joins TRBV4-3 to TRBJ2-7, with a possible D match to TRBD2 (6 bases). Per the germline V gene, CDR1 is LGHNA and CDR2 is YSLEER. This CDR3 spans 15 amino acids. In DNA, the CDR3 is TGCGCCAGCAGCCCGGGGGTGTCGGGTCCCTACGAGCTGTACTTC. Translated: CASSPGVSGPYELYF.

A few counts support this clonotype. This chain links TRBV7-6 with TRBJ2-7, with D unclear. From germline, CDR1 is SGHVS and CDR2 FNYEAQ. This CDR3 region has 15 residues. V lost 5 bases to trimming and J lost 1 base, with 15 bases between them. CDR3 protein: CASSLSAVGSYEQYF. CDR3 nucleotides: TGTGCCAGCAGCCTGAGTGCGGTGGGGTCCTACGAGCAGTACTTC.

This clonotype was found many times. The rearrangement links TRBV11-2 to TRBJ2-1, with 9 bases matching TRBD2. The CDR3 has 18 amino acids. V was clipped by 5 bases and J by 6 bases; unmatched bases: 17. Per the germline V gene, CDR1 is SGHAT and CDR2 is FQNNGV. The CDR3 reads CASSPYHSGSEGSNEQFF. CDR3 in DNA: TGTGCCAGCAGCCCCTACCATAGCGGGAGTGAGGGGAGCAATGAGCAGTTCTTC.

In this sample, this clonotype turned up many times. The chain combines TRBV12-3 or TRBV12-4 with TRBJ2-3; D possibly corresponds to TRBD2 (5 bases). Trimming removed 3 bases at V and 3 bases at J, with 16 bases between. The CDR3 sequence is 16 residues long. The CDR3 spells CASSFGPRDKTDTQYF. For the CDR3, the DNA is TGTGCCAGCAGTTTTGGTCCTCGGGATAAAACAGATACGCAGTATTTT.

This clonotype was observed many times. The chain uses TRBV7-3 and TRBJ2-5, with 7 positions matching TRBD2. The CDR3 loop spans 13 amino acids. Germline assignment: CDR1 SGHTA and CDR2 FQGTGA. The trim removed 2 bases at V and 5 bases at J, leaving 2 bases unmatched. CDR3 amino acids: CASSLFGGETQYF. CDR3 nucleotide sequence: TGTGCCAGCAGCTTATTCGGGGGGGAGACCCAGTACTTC.

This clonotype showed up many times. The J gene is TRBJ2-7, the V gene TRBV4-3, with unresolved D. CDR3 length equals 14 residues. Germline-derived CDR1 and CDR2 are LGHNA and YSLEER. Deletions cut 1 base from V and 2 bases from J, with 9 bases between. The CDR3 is CASSQVVGTYEQYF. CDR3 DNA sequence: TGCGCCAGCAGCCAAGTAGTAGGAACCTACGAGCAGTACTTC.